This section outlines one T cell receptor (beta chain) sequence together with its context. Its antigen is unidentified. The assay was immunoSEQ multiplex PCR, and TCRdb's table has in-frame clones only and misses some. The table includes about 680,000 clones, 89% detected once. Germline loops: CDR1 SEHNR, CDR2 FQNEAQ (reference sequence). The V end lost 5 bases, the J end lost 2 bases, and 13 bases lay between the germline ends. The CDR3 is 15 residues long. The source of the sample is a study of Ad26.COV2.S vaccination and SARS-CoV-2 variants. Looking at the study overall: The authors gave Ad26.COV2.S intramuscularly, either once or twice 56 days apart. Study-level points and caveats: Vaccinated and placebo-treated recipients had similar non-spike TCR breadth. Breadth and depth estimates from TCRs may understate total T cell responses.

Treatment noted: over 15 received Ad26.COV2.S at low or high dose, single or two shots; 5 received placebo; per-sample allocation not given. Following the first vaccine or placebo injection, samples were taken on day 63. Vaccination employed an Ad26 vector expressing the Wuhan-strain SARS-CoV-2 spike. This sequence joins TRBV7-9 and TRBJ1-3; the D gene is possibly TRBD1 (5 bases). The sample in question was peripheral blood, obtained in a trial of Ad26.COV2.S vaccine versus placebo. This receptor was identified in a person aged 18 to 65 who received the Ad26.COV2.S COVID-19 vaccine or a placebo. CDR3 sequence reads: CASSPRQFAGNTIYF. CDR3 in DNA: TGTGCCAGCAGCCCCCGACAGTTCGCTGGAAACACCATATATTTT.